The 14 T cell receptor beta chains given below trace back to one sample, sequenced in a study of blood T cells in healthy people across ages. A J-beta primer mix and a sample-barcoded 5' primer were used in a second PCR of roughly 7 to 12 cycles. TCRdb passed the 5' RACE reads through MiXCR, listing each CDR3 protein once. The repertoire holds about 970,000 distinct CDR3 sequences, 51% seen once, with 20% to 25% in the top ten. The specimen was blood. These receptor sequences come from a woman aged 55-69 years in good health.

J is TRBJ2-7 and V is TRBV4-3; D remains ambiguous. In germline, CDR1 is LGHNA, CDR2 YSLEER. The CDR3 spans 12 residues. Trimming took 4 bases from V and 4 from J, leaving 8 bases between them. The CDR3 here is CASSREVYEQYF. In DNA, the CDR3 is TGCGCCAGCAGCCGAGAGGTATACGAGCAGTACTTC.

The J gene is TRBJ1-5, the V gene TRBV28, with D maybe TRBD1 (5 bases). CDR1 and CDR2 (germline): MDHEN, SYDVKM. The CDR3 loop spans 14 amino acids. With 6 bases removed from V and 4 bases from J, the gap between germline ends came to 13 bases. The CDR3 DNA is TGTGCCAGCAGGGGGCCCGGGGGGAATCAGCCCCAGCATTTT. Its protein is CASRGPGGNQPQHF.

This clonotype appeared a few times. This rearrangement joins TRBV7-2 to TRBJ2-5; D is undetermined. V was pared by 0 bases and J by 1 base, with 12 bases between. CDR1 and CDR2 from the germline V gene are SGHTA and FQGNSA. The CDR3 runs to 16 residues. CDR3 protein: CASSLALAASQETQYF. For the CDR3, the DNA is TGTGCCAGCAGCTTAGCTCTGGCCGCAAGCCAAGAGACCCAGTACTTC.

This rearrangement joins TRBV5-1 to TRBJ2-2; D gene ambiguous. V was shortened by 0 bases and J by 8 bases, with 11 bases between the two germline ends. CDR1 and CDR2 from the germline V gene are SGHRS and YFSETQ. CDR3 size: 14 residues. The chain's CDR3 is CASSLGVFYGELFF. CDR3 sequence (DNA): TGCGCCAGCAGCTTGGGAGTTTTCTATGGGGAGCTGTTTTTT.

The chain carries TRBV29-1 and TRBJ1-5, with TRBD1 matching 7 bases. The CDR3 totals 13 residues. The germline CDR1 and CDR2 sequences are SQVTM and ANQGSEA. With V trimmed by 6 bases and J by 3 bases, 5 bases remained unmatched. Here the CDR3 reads CSVTGSYNQPQHF. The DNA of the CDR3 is TGCAGCGTGACAGGGTCCTACAATCAGCCCCAGCATTTT.

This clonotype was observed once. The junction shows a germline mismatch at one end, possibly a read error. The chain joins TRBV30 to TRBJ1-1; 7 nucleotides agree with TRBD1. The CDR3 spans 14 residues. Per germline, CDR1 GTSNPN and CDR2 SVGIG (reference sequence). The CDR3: CAWSVKGARTEVFF. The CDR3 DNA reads TGTGCCTGGAGTGTAAAGGGGGCTAGGACTGAAGTTTTCTTT.

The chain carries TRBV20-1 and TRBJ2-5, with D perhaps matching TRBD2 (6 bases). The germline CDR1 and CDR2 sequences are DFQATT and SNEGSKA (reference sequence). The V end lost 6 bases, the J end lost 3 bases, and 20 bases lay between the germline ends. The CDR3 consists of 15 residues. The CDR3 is CSADQTTDYKETQYF. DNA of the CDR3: TGCAGTGCCGACCAGACTACGGACTACAAAGAGACCCAGTACTTC.

CDR3 nucleotides: TGCGCCAGCAGCGTCGACTTGACAGATACGCAGTATTTT. It is translated as CASSVDLTDTQYF. The chain joins TRBV5-1 to TRBJ2-3; D uncertain. The V end lost 4 bases, the J end lost 3 bases, and 9 bases lay between the germline ends. The CDR3 runs 13 residues. Per germline, CDR1 SGHRS and CDR2 YFSETQ. The variable domain in full, completed from reference TRBV5-1 and TRBJ2-3, reads KAGVTQTPRYLIKTRGQQVTLSCSPISGHRSVSWYQQTPGQGLQFLFEYFSETQRNKGNFPGRFSGRQFSNSRSEMNVSTLELGDSALYLCASSVDLTDTQYFGPGTRLTVL.

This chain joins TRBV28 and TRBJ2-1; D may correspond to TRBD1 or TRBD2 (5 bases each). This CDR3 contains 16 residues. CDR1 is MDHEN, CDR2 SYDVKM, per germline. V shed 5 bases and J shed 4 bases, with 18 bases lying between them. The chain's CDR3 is CASSLGTPFRYNEQFF. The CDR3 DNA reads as TGTGCCAGCAGTCTAGGGACGCCTTTCAGGTACAATGAGCAGTTCTTC.

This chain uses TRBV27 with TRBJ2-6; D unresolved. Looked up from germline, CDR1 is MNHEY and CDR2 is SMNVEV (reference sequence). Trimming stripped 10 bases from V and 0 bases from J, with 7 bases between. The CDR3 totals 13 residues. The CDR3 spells CATRLSGANVLTF. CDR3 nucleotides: TGTGCCACAAGGCTCTCTGGGGCCAACGTCCTGACTTTC.

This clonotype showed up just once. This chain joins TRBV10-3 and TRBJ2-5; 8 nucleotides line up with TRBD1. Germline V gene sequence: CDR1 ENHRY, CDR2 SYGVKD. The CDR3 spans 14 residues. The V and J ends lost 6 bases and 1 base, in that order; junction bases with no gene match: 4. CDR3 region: CAISPGQGQETQYF. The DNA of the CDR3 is TGTGCCATCAGCCCTGGACAGGGCCAAGAGACCCAGTACTTC.

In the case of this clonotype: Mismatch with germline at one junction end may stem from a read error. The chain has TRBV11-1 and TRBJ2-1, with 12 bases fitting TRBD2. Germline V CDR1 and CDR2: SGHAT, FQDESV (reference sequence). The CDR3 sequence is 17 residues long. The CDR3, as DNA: TGTACCAGCAGCCCTAGCGGGAGGGCCCTCTCCTACAATGAGCAGTTCTTC. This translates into CTSSPSGRALSYNEQFF.

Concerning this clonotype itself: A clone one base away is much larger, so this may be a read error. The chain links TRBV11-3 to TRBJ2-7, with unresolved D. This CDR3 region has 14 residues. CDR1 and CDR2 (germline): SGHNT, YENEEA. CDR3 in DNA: TGTGTCAGCAGCTTGGGCTTTGGTTCCTACGAGCAGTACTTC. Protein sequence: CVSSLGFGSYEQYF.

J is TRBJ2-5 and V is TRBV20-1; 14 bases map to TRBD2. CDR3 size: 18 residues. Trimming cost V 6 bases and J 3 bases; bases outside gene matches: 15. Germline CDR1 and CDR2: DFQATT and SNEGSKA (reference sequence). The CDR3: CSAITLTSGRALEETQYF. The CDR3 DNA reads TGCAGTGCCATAACCCTGACTAGCGGGAGGGCGTTGGAAGAGACCCAGTACTTC.